Following are 10 T cell receptor beta chains from one sample sequenced in a study of molecular identifiers for immune sequencing clone quantification. TCRdb used MiXCR to reprocess the PCR reads, holding one entry per CDR3 protein. The repertoire holds around 480,000 distinct CDR3 sequences, with over 20% as singletons. The sequencing sample was made of naive CD8+ T cells from blood, with Jurkat cell RNA spiked in. The subset is: FACS-sorted CD8+CD4-CCR7+CD45RA+ naive T cells. The receptors shown here come from a human donor in good health. Some libraries in this study had Jurkat cell RNA spiked in.

Remarks on this clonotype: Possible read error: a much larger clone is one base away. The gene calls are TRBV29-1 and TRBJ2-1; the match to TRBD1 covers 7 bases. The CDR3 spans 14 residues. Germline lookup yields CDR1 SQVTM and CDR2 ANQGSEA. CDR3 DNA sequence: TGCAACGTTGATTACAGACAGGGAGACCATGAGCAGTTCTTC. Translated, it gives CNVDYRQGDHEQFF.

The chain recombines TRBV3-1 with TRBJ2-4; possibly TRBD2 for D (5 bases). The CDR3 covers 20 residues. The germline gives CDR1 LGHDT, CDR2 YNNKEL (reference sequence). Between the trimmed V and J ends, which lost 3 bases and 0 bases, there was a span of 24 bases. This chain's CDR3 is CASSHYFDGELIKAKNIQYF. The CDR3 DNA reads TGTGCCAGCAGCCACTACTTCGACGGGGAATTAATAAAAGCCAAAAACATTCAGTACTTC.

This clonotype came up many times. This chain links TRBV6-5 with TRBJ2-1; maybe TRBD1 (5 bases). The V gene's germline CDR1 is MNHEY and CDR2 SVGAGI. CDR3 length equals 15 residues. The V gene lost 2 bases and the J gene lost 8 bases, with 16 bases spanning the gap. CDR3 residues: CASSYAGNSWDEQFF. CDR3 in DNA: TGTGCCAGCAGTTACGCAGGGAACAGTTGGGATGAGCAGTTCTTC.

Remarks on this clonotype: A much larger clone differs from this one at a single base, so this may be a read error. The J gene is TRBJ1-1, the V gene TRBV4-3; 9 nucleotides align to TRBD1. The CDR3 totals 15 residues. The junction had 6 bases not matched to a gene; V was cut back by 4 bases and J by 3 bases. Per the germline V gene, CDR1 is LGHNA and CDR2 is YSLEER. CDR3 bases: TGCGCCAGCAGCCGAGAGGACAGGGGCTACACTGAAGCTTTCTTT. This codes for CASSREDRGYTEAFF.

In its sample, this clonotype was seen a few times. This chain uses TRBV4-3 with TRBJ2-5; D is uncertain. CDR1 LGHNA and CDR2 YSLEER come from the germline V gene. V gave up 0 bases and J gave up 4 bases, with 6 bases separating them. This CDR3 spans 13 amino acids. The CDR3 here is CASSQDRPETQYF. CDR3 nucleotides: TGCGCCAGCAGCCAAGATCGTCCAGAGACCCAGTACTTC.

In its sample, this clonotype was seen a few times. V is TRBV4-1 and J is TRBJ2-7; unclear D gene. This CDR3 has 15 residues. Looked up from germline, CDR1 is MGHRA and CDR2 is YSYEKL. The germline V and J ends were trimmed by 0 bases and 0 bases, with 9 bases remaining between them. This CDR3 is CASSQESQSSYEQYF. The CDR3 nucleotides read TGCGCCAGCAGCCAAGAGAGTCAGAGCTCCTACGAGCAGTACTTC.

At least ten counts were recorded for this clonotype. The J gene is TRBJ1-6, the V gene TRBV6-5, with 7 bases matching TRBD1. Germline V gene data show CDR1 as MNHEY and CDR2 as SVGAGI. The CDR3 totals 13 residues. V lost 10 bases and J lost 4; bases outside the gene matches: 4. The CDR3 bases are TGTGCCATCGGACAGGATTATAATTCACCCCTCCACTTT. Protein: CAIGQDYNSPLHF.

Notes on this clonotype: This may stem from a read error, because a much larger clone lies one nucleotide away. V usage is TRBV4-3 and J usage is TRBJ1-4; D might be TRBD1 (5 bases). CDR1 LGHNA and CDR2 YSLEER come from the germline V gene. The CDR3 contains 15 residues. The chain's CDR3 is CASSQDWTTNENLFF. CDR3 DNA sequence: TGCGCCAGCAGCCAAGATTGGACAACTAATGAAAACCTGTTTTTT.

The table lists this clonotype with a few counts. The V gene is TRBV29-1, the J gene TRBJ2-7; D is ambiguous. CDR1 SQVTM and CDR2 ANQGSEA come from the germline V gene. V was clipped by 5 bases and J by 0 bases, with 8 bases between them. This CDR3 has 12 amino acids. In DNA, the CDR3 is TGCAGCGTTCTTTCAAGCTCCTACGAGCAGTACTTC. It translates to CSVLSSSYEQYF.

A remark on this clonotype: This may come from a read error, since a much larger clone is one base off. This sequence joins TRBV20-1 and TRBJ2-7, with 8 bases fitting TRBD2. CDR3 length: 13 residues. The V gene end was trimmed by 6 bases and the J gene end by 4 bases; junction bases not matched to a gene: 8. Germline-derived CDR1 and CDR2 are DFQATT and SNEGSKA (reference sequence). The CDR3 reads CSATGTRVYEQYF. The CDR3 DNA sequence: TGCAGTGCCACCGGGACTAGAGTGTACGAGCAGTACTTC.